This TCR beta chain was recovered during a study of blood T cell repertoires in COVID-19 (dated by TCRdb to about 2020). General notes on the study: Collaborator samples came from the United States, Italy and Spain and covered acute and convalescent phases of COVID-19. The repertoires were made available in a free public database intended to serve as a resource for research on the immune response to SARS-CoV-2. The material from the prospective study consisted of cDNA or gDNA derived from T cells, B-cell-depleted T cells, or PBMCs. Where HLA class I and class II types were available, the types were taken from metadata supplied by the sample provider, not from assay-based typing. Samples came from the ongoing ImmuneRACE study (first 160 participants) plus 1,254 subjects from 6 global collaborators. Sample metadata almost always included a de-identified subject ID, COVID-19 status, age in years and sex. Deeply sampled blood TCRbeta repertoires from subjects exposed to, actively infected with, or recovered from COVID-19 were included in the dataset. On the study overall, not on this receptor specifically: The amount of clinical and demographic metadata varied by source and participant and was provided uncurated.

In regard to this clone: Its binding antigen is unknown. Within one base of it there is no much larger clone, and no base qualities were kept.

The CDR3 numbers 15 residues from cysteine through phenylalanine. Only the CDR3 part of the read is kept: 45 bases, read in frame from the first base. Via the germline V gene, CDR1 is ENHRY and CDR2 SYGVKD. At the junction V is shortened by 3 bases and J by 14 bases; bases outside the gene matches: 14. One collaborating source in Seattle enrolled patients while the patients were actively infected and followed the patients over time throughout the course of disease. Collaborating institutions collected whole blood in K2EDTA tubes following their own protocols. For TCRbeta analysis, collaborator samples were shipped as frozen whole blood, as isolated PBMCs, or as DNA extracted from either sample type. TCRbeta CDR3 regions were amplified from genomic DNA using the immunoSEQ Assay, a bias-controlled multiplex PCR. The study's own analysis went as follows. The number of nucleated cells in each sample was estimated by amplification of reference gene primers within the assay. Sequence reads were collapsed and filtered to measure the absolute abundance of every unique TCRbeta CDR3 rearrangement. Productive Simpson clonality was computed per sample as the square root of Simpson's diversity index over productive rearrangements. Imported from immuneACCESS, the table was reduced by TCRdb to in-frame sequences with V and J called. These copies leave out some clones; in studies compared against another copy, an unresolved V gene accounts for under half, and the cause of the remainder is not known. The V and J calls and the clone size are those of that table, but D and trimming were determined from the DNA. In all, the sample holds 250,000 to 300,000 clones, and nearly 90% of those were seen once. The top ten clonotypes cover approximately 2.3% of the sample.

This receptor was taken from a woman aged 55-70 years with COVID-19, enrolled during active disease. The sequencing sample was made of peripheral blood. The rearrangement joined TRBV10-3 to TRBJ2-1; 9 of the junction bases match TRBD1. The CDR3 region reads CAISDPSGQGKGKFF. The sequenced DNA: TGTGCCATCAGTGACCCCTCGGGACAGGGTAAGGGAAAGTTCTTC.